This TCR beta chain was profiled in a study of blood T cell repertoires in COVID-19. About the research overall: In each case, the material was cDNA or gDNA derived from T cells, B-cell-depleted T cells, or PBMCs.

The CDR3 consists of 14 residues. Losses at the gene ends were 8 bases for V and 3 bases for J; bases not matched to a gene: 6. Looked up from germline, CDR1 is LNHDA and CDR2 is SQIVND (reference sequence). Using immunoSEQ multiplex PCR, the repertoire was profiled, and TCRdb retains in-frame clones only, with some absent. Counted here are under 200,000 clones, approximately 80% occurring once; the ten biggest clones make up 4% to 6.5%. This clone has only a few counts. The receptor's source is a woman aged 60-75 years with acute COVID-19. The sample consisted of PBMCs or T cells enriched from blood (not recorded which). The chain joins TRBV19 to TRBJ2-1; TRBD2 matches at 8 bases. CDR3 region: CASASGGGYNEQFF. DNA of the CDR3: TGTGCCAGTGCGTCGGGGGGGGGCTACAATGAGCAGTTCTTC.